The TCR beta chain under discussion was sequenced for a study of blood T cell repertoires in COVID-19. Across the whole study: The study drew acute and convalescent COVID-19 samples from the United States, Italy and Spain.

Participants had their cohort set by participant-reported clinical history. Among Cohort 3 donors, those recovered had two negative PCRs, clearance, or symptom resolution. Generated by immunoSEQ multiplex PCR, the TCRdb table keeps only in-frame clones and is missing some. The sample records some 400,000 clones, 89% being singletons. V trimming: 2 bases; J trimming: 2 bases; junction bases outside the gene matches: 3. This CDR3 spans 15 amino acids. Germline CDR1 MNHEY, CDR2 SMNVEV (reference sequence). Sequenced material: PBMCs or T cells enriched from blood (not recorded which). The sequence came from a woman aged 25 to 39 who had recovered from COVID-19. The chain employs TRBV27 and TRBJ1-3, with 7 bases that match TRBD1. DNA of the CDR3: TGTGCCAGCAGTTTAGACAGGGCGGCTGGAAACACCATATATTTT. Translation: CASSLDRAAGNTIYF.